A single sample gave rise to the 29 T cell receptor beta chains below, sequenced in a study of blood T cell repertoires in COVID-19 (dated by TCRdb to about 2020). Library preparation used the immunoSEQ multiplex PCR assay. TCRdb limited this immuneACCESS table to in-frame rearrangements with V and J called. A share of clones is missing; checked studies link under half to unresolved V genes, and the rest is unexplained. In this sample the table shows 200,000 to 250,000 clones, under 85% of which occur a single time. The ten largest clonotypes hold about 7.8% of the sample. The sample taken for sequencing was peripheral blood. These TCRs come from a woman aged 80 or over with COVID-19, enrolled during active disease.

This sequence joins TRBV3-1 (or the pseudogene TRBV3-2) and TRBJ1-6, with a possible D match to TRBD1 (5 bases). Trimming shortened V by 0 bases and J by 7 bases, and 13 bases separated the two germline ends. CDR1 LGHDT and CDR2 YNNKEL come from the germline V gene (reference sequence). The CDR3 consists of 16 residues. CDR3 in amino acids: CASSQDWEGRNSPLHF. For the CDR3, the DNA is TGTGCCAGCAGCCAAGATTGGGAGGGGCGGAATTCACCCCTCCACTTT.

Only a few counts were recorded for this clone. The chain has TRBV7-2 and TRBJ2-3; 7 bases fit TRBD1. Germline lookup yields CDR1 SGHTA and CDR2 FQGNSA. J was trimmed by 1 base and V by 3 bases; bases with no gene match: 1. This CDR3 comprises 14 residues. The CDR3 DNA follows: TGTGCCAGCAGCTTGCAGGGGGGCACAGATACGCAGTATTTT. Encoded protein: CASSLQGGTDTQYF.

V gene TRBV9 combines with J gene TRBJ1-2; D unclear. The CDR3 loop spans 13 amino acids. V dropped 2 bases and J dropped 5 bases, with 10 bases sitting between them. Germline CDR1 and CDR2: SGDLS and YYNGEE. The CDR3 spells CASSVAAEYGYTF. In DNA form, the CDR3 reads TGTGCCAGCAGCGTTGCGGCTGAGTATGGCTACACCTTC. Together with reference TRBV9 and TRBJ1-2, the CDR3 gives the full variable domain: DSGVTQTPKHLITATGQRVTLRCSPRSGDLSVYWYQQSLDQGLQFLIQYYNGEERAKGNILERFSAQQFPDLHSELNLSSLELGDSALYFCASSVAAEYGYTFGSGTRLTVV.

The chain is built from TRBV11-2 and TRBJ2-3; 11 positions match TRBD2. The ends lost 2 bases at V and 3 bases at J; junction bases unmatched: 7. The CDR3 is 17 amino acids. Germline values: CDR1 SGHAT, CDR2 FQNNGV. CDR3 sequence: CASSLLAGGSATDTQYF. CDR3 nucleotides: TGTGCCAGCAGCTTATTAGCGGGAGGGAGTGCTACAGATACGCAGTATTTT.

The chain couples TRBV18 to TRBJ1-1, with D possibly TRBD1 on 6 matching bases. The CDR3 consists of 15 residues. Between the trimmed V and J ends, which lost 5 bases and 5 bases, there was a span of 18 bases. The germline gives CDR1 KGHSH, CDR2 LQKENI. The CDR3 coding sequence is TGTGCCAGCTCAGATAACAGGGTTCGAGGGACTGAAGCTTTCTTT. Translating gives CASSDNRVRGTEAFF.

The chain is built from TRBV6-5 and TRBJ2-7, with a tentative D call TRBD1 (6 bases). The CDR3 loop spans 14 amino acids. Trimming left V 7 bases short and J 0 bases short, with 13 bases between. Germline values: CDR1 MNHEY, CDR2 SVGAGI. CDR3 bases: TGTGCCAGCATCCGGACAGAAGGCTCCTACGAGCAGTACTTC. It yields the protein CASIRTEGSYEQYF.

To note about this clone: The identical CDR3 is also encoded by other nucleotide sequences in the sample. CDR3 region: CASSLGQYYEQYF. CDR3 in DNA: TGCGCCAGCAGCTTGGGGCAGTACTACGAGCAGTACTTC. The chain carries TRBV5-1 and TRBJ2-7, with D hard to call. In germline, CDR1 is SGHRS, CDR2 YFSETQ. Trimming cost V 0 bases and J 3 bases, with 7 bases left between them. The CDR3 spans 13 residues. Full variable domain (rest looked up from reference TRBV5-1 and TRBJ2-7): KAGVTQTPRYLIKTRGQQVTLSCSPISGHRSVSWYQQTPGQGLQFLFEYFSETQRNKGNFPGRFSGRQFSNSRSEMNVSTLELGDSALYLCASSLGQYYEQYFGPGTRLTVT.

This clone was seen at least ten times. V usage is TRBV28 and J usage is TRBJ2-1, with D perhaps TRBD2 (6 bases). This CDR3 is built from 18 residues. Trimming shortened V by 3 bases and J by 0 bases, and 18 bases separated the two germline ends. Germline V gene sequence: CDR1 MDHEN, CDR2 SYDVKM. The CDR3 DNA sequence: TGTGCCAGCAGTTTTGTGGCTAGCGCCGAATTCTCCTACAATGAGCAGTTCTTC. Its protein is CASSFVASAEFSYNEQFF.

V gene TRBV9 combines with J gene TRBJ1-1; 7 bases match TRBD1. The CDR3 has 13 residues. Trimming at V came to 0 bases and at J to 8 bases, leaving 4 bases not matched to a gene. Germline CDR1 reads SGDLS; CDR2 reads YYNGEE. DNA of the CDR3: TGTGCCAGCAGCGTAGTGGGGGGACAGGAAGCTTTCTTT. This gives the protein CASSVVGGQEAFF. Combining the CDR3 with reference TRBV9 and TRBJ1-1 gives the whole variable domain DSGVTQTPKHLITATGQRVTLRCSPRSGDLSVYWYQQSLDQGLQFLIQYYNGEERAKGNILERFSAQQFPDLHSELNLSSLELGDSALYFCASSVVGGQEAFFGQGTRLTVV.

The J gene is TRBJ1-1, the V gene TRBV24-1; 9 bases fit TRBD1. The trim removed 9 bases at V and 4 bases at J, leaving 5 bases unmatched. Germline V gene sequence: CDR1 KGHDR, CDR2 SFDVKD. The CDR3 totals 13 residues. The CDR3 is CATQDRGATEAFF. CDR3 bases: TGTGCCACCCAAGACAGGGGGGCCACTGAAGCTTTCTTT.

The chain links TRBV2 to TRBJ1-2; no clear D gene. Germline CDR1 is SNHLY and CDR2 is FYNNEI. The V end lost 8 bases, the J end lost 4 bases, and 29 bases lay between the germline ends. There are 18 residues in the CDR3. The CDR3 region has the DNA TGTGCCAGCGTTGGCATCCGGACGACGGAGGCCTTTGGCTATGGCTACACCTTC. It specifies CASVGIRTTEAFGYGYTF. The full variable domain, rest sourced from reference TRBV2 and TRBJ1-2, is EPEVTQTPSHQVTQMGQEVILRCVPISNHLYFYWYRQILGQKVEFLVSFYNNEISEKSEIFDDQFSVERPDGSNFTLKIRSTKLEDSAMYFCASVGIRTTEAFGYGYTFGSGTRLTVV.

The V gene is TRBV5-1, the J gene TRBJ1-1; D gene unclear. Looked up from germline, CDR1 is SGHRS and CDR2 is YFSETQ. V lost 2 bases, J lost 7 bases, and 6 bases lay in between. CDR3 length: 11 residues. CDR3 in amino acids: CASSFRYEAFF. CDR3 nucleotides: TGCGCCAGCAGCTTTAGATATGAAGCTTTCTTT.

This chain links TRBV5-1 with TRBJ2-3; a weak D match, TRBD2 (6 bases). The CDR3 runs to 14 residues. CDR1 is SGHRS and CDR2 is YFSETQ in the germline V gene. V gave up 3 bases and J gave up 0 bases, with 8 bases separating them. The CDR3, as DNA: TGCGCCAGCAGCTATAGCGGAAGCACAGATACGCAGTATTTT. Encoded protein: CASSYSGSTDTQYF.

V usage is TRBV28 and J usage is TRBJ2-7, with TRBD2 matching 8 bases. J was trimmed by 7 bases and V by 5 bases; bases with no gene match: 13. The CDR3 is 15 residues long. Germline V gene data show CDR1 as MDHEN and CDR2 as SYDVKM. CDR3: CASSPRTSGGREQYF. CDR3 DNA sequence: TGTGCCAGCAGTCCCCGTACTAGCGGCGGTCGGGAGCAGTACTTC.

The J gene is TRBJ2-1, the V gene TRBV4-1; the match to TRBD1 covers 11 bases. This CDR3 comprises 15 residues. Germline trimming cut 5 bases from V and 6 bases from J; bases unmatched to any gene: 6. Germline CDR1 reads MGHRA; CDR2 reads YSYEKL. CDR3 DNA sequence: TGCGCCAGCAGCTCTCCGGGACAGGGGGTCAATGAGCAGTTCTTC. As protein: CASSSPGQGVNEQFF.

This clone was seen only a few times. This chain links TRBV18 with TRBJ1-1; D is perhaps TRBD1 (6 bases). V was clipped by 2 bases and J by 7 bases, with 14 bases between them. Per the germline V gene, CDR1 is KGHSH and CDR2 is LQKENI. The CDR3 totals 14 residues. CDR3 DNA sequence: TGTGCCAGCTCACCATTAGGGGGTGCGGGTGAAGCTTTCTTT. Its translation: CASSPLGGAGEAFF.

This rearrangement joins TRBV10-3 to TRBJ2-5; tentatively, D is TRBD1 (6 bases). Germline-derived CDR1 and CDR2 are ENHRY and SYGVKD. Trimming cost V 6 bases and J 2 bases, with 16 bases left between them. This CDR3 comprises 15 residues. CDR3 amino acids: CAISPHRDEQETQYF. The CDR3 DNA reads as TGTGCCATCAGCCCACACAGGGATGAACAAGAGACCCAGTACTTC.

The chain uses TRBV15 and TRBJ2-1; D is undetermined. The CDR3 has 13 residues. Germline loops: CDR1 LNHNV, CDR2 YYDKDF (reference sequence). V lost 0 bases, J lost 8 bases, and 8 bases lay in between. The DNA of the CDR3 is TGTGCCACCAGCAGAGATCTTAACTATGAGCAGTTCTTC. The encoded protein is CATSRDLNYEQFF.

J is TRBJ1-2 and V is TRBV4-2, with D possibly being TRBD1 (5 bases). Germline values: CDR1 LGHNA, CDR2 YNFKEQ. CDR3 length: 15 residues. With 0 bases removed from V and 4 bases from J, the gap between germline ends came to 12 bases. The CDR3 bases are TGTGCCAGCAGCCAAGATCCCCAGGGTAGCTATGGCTACACCTTC. Its translation: CASSQDPQGSYGYTF.

The chain is built from TRBV2 and TRBJ2-4; 9 positions agree with TRBD1. Germline values: CDR1 SNHLY, CDR2 FYNNEI. V shed 4 bases and J 6 bases; nucleotides not matched to a gene: 7. There are 15 residues in the CDR3. Here the CDR3 DNA reads TGTGCCAGCAGTGTACAGGGGGCGGCCGGAAACATTCAGTACTTC. Translating gives CASSVQGAAGNIQYF.

The rearrangement uses TRBV5-1 and TRBJ2-7; 9 bases line up with TRBD2. J was trimmed by 1 base and V by 7 bases; bases with no gene match: 9. There are 15 residues in the CDR3. Germline loops: CDR1 SGHRS, CDR2 YFSETQ. The CDR3 nucleotides read TGCGCCAGCGGTAGCGGGGGCGCCGATTCCTACGAGCAGTACTTC. It codes for CASGSGGADSYEQYF.

This rearrangement joins TRBV11-3 to TRBJ2-3; possible D gene TRBD2, 6 bases. The V end was cut by 4 bases, the J end by 6 bases, with 14 bases between. Germline CDR1 is SGHNT and CDR2 is YENEEA. This CDR3 contains 14 residues. The CDR3 sequence is CASSYGGDSDTQYF. For the CDR3, the DNA is TGTGCCAGCAGCTATGGCGGGGATAGCGATACGCAGTATTTT.

CDR3 loop: CASSKWTDETQYF. CDR3 bases: TGTGCCAGCAGCAAATGGACAGATGAGACCCAGTACTTC. The rearrangement joins TRBV7-3 to TRBJ2-5, with TRBD1 as a possible D gene (6 bases). Germline V CDR1 and CDR2: SGHTA, FQGTGA. This CDR3 is 13 amino acids long. The germline V and J ends were trimmed by 5 bases and 5 bases, with 12 bases remaining between them.

The V gene is TRBV4-1, the J gene TRBJ1-5; 12 nucleotides agree with TRBD1. Germline V gene data show CDR1 as MGHRA and CDR2 as YSYEKL. V gave up 0 bases and J gave up 11 bases; unmatched junction bases: 11. The CDR3 extends over 17 amino acids. The CDR3 reads CASSQDRGTGGPLAQHF. In DNA form, the CDR3 reads TGCGCCAGCAGCCAAGATCGGGGGACAGGGGGCCCACTAGCCCAGCATTTT.

The V call is TRBV27, the J call TRBJ1-4; 7 bases map to TRBD1. V shed 2 bases and J 0 bases; nucleotides not matched to a gene: 6. CDR3 size: 17 residues. Germline V gene data show CDR1 as MNHEY and CDR2 as SMNVEV (reference sequence). CDR3 loop: CASSLVQGPATNEKLFF. Here the CDR3 DNA reads TGTGCCAGCAGTTTAGTACAGGGGCCTGCAACTAATGAAAAACTGTTTTTT.

This chain uses TRBV28 with TRBJ2-7, with D maybe TRBD2 (5 bases). V lost 4 bases, J lost 0 bases, and 7 bases lay in between. This CDR3 has 13 amino acids. Looked up from germline, CDR1 is MDHEN and CDR2 is SYDVKM. Here the CDR3 reads CASSSGNSYEQYF. The CDR3 DNA sequence: TGTGCCAGCAGTTCGGGGAACTCCTACGAGCAGTACTTC. Variable domain in full (rest from reference TRBV28 and TRBJ2-7): DVKVTQSSRYLVKRTGEKVFLECVQDMDHENMFWYRQDPGLGLRLIYFSYDVKMKEKGDIPEGYSVSREKKERFSLILESASTNQTSMYLCASSSGNSYEQYFGPGTRLTVT.

V usage is TRBV5-8 and J usage is TRBJ1-4, with D maybe TRBD1 (5 bases). V gave up 4 bases and J gave up 2 bases, with 15 bases separating them. The CDR3 length is 16 residues. Germline CDR1 SGHTS, CDR2 YDEGEE. CDR3 nucleotides: TGTGCCAGCAGCGCTCCAGGGAGGAGCACTAATGAAAAACTGTTTTTT. Amino acid sequence: CASSAPGRSTNEKLFF.

This rearrangement joins TRBV5-1 to TRBJ1-1; 7 positions agree with TRBD1. Losses at the gene ends were 2 bases for V and 4 bases for J; bases not matched to a gene: 8. Germline V gene data show CDR1 as SGHRS and CDR2 as YFSETQ. The CDR3 is 15 residues long. The CDR3 coding sequence is TGCGCCAGCAGCTTTCTAACAGGGGTGAGCACTGAAGCTTTCTTT. Translation: CASSFLTGVSTEAFF. The entire variable domain, with the rest obtained from reference TRBV5-1 and TRBJ1-1, is as follows: KAGVTQTPRYLIKTRGQQVTLSCSPISGHRSVSWYQQTPGQGLQFLFEYFSETQRNKGNFPGRFSGRQFSNSRSEMNVSTLELGDSALYLCASSFLTGVSTEAFFGQGTRLTVV.

The V and J genes are TRBV6-5 and TRBJ1-5; TRBD1 matches 9 bases. CDR3 length: 14 residues. Germline CDR1 is MNHEY and CDR2 is SVGAGI. Germline trimming cut 8 bases from V and 4 bases from J; bases unmatched to any gene: 6. CDR3 nucleotides: TGTGCCAGCGGAGGACAGGGGACAAATCAGCCCCAGCATTTT. It is translated as CASGGQGTNQPQHF.